This entry concerns a single TCR beta chain. The antigen remains unidentified. Samples came from axillary lymph nodes draining the breast cancer. This entry comes from a study of breast tumors, draining lymph nodes, adjacent tissues. The V and J ends lost 1 base and 4 bases, in that order; junction bases with no gene match: 9. The CDR3 runs 16 residues. Germline V gene sequence: CDR1 MDHEN, CDR2 SYDVKM. Notes on the study in general: The lymph node origin of tumor T cells was framed as consistent with a hypothesis, not demonstrated. Tumors had less TCR diversity than lymph nodes, more than nontumor tissue. Luminal-like breast cancer showed significantly higher tumor–nontumor repertoire similarity than basal-like.

Each CDR3 protein is one row after TCRdb ran MiXCR on the multiplex PCR reads. This sample has 75,000 to 100,000 distinct CDR3 sequences, with 15% to 20% found just once. The TCR comes from a female donor with breast cancer. Some clones in this sample may be carry-over from other donors' samples. Sample: axillary lymph node tissue. The chain recombines TRBV28 with TRBJ2-5; 7 bases map to TRBD2. The CDR3 loop is CASSLSGQGGRETQYF. CDR3 DNA sequence: TGTGCCAGCAGTTTATCGGGCCAGGGAGGGAGAGAGACCCAGTACTTC.